This T cell receptor beta chain was documented in a study of molecular identifiers for immune sequencing clone quantification. Study-level information: In replicates, RNA from approximately 22,000 or 94,000 naive CD8 cells was split five ways, four sequenced.

Whole-study findings and limits: For effector cells, clones above 20 RNA copies held over 98% of molecules; for naive cells, under 1%. Underestimation of highly expanded clone sizes could arise where identical TCR molecules share a barcode.

Germline CDR1 MNHEY, CDR2 SMNVEV (reference sequence). CDR3 length: 10 residues. This clonotype was counted between two and nine times. The target antigen is unknown. Naive CD8 libraries used 20,000 to 1,000,000 sorted cells and 10%, 30% or 50% RNA. MiXCR was run by TCRdb on the PCR reads, yielding one entry per CDR3 protein. Here the sample spans over 85,000 distinct CDR3 sequences, 35% being singletons. Sample: naive CD8+ T cells from blood, with Jurkat cell RNA spiked in. Stated subset: FACS-sorted CD8+CD4-CCR7+CD45RA+ naive T cells. This receptor was taken from a human donor in good health. Some libraries in this study had Jurkat cell RNA spiked in. V usage is TRBV27 and J usage is TRBJ2-7; D is undetermined. The CDR3 spells CASSRPPSVV. The CDR3 region has the DNA TGTGCCAGCAGCAGACCCCCCTCCGTTGTC.